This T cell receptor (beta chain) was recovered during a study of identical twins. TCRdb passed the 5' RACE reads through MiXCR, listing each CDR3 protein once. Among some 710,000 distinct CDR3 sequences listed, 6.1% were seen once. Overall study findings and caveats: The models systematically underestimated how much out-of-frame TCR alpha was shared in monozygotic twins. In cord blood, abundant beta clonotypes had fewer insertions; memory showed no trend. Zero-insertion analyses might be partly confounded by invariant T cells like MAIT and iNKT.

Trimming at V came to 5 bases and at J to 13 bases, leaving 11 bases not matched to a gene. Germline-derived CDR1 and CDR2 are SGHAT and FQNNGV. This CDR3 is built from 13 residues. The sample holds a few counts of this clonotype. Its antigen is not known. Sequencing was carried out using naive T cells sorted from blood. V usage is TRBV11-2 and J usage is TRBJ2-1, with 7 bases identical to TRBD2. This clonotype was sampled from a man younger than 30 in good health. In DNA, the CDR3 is TGTGCCAGCAGCCTAGTGGGGGAGGGCCTTCAGTTCTTC. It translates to CASSLVGEGLQFF.